This is a list of T cell receptor beta chains from one sample in a study of blood T cells in healthy people across ages. TCRdb re-called the 5' RACE reads through MiXCR, storing one row per CDR3 protein. The sample has 720,000 or so distinct CDR3 sequences, over 40% seen once; the top ten hold 25% to 35%. Sequenced material: blood. Every receptor here comes from a man older than 75 in good health. Each CDR3 is given with its conserved first and last residue. The order of the fields is V gene, CDR3 length, clone size, J gene, D gene, CDR3 DNA, CDR3 protein. D genes are given only for firm matches. Clone size, where shown, is once, few, many, or a class for clones that have expanded.

V gene: TRBV20-1; CDR3 length: 15; clone size: many; J gene: TRBJ2-3; D gene: NA; CDR3 DNA: TGCAGTGCTAGAGATTTTGGGAGTACGGCAGATACGCAGTATTTT; CDR3 protein: CSARDFGSTADTQYF
V gene: TRBV10-3; CDR3 length: 15; clone size: NA; J gene: TRBJ2-5; D gene: NA; CDR3 DNA: TGTGCCATCAGTGAGGATGGGGGGGCTTTGGAGACCCAGTACTTC; CDR3 protein: CAISEDGGALETQYF
V gene: TRBV20-1; CDR3 length: 16; clone size: few; J gene: TRBJ2-3; D gene: TRBD2; CDR3 DNA: TGCAGTGCCCGACCCACGGTAGCGGGGGGTTCGGATACGCAGTATTTT; CDR3 protein: CSARPTVAGGSDTQYF
V gene: TRBV7-2; CDR3 length: 15; clone size: NA; J gene: TRBJ1-2; D gene: TRBD1; CDR3 DNA: TGTGCCAGCAGCCCTGGTCGGGACAGTAACTATGGCTACACCTTC; CDR3 protein: CASSPGRDSNYGYTF
V gene: TRBV6-2/TRBV6-3; CDR3 length: 16; clone size: NA; J gene: TRBJ2-5; D gene: TRBD2; CDR3 DNA: TGTGCCAGCAGTTTTCCCCTAGCGGGTTTGCAAGAGACCCAGTACTTC; CDR3 protein: CASSFPLAGLQETQYF
V gene: TRBV7-8; CDR3 length: 16; clone size: NA; J gene: TRBJ2-7; D gene: NA; CDR3 DNA: TGTGCCAGCAGCTCGACGGTTAGGGGGATTTCGATCGAGCAGTACTTC; CDR3 protein: CASSSTVRGISIEQYF
V gene: TRBV5-1; CDR3 length: 17; clone size: NA; J gene: TRBJ2-5; D gene: TRBD1; CDR3 DNA: TGCGCCAGCAGCTCGGGTGCCTTTGAGGGGGCGCGGGAGACCCAGTACTTC; CDR3 protein: CASSSGAFEGARETQYF
V gene: TRBV5-1; CDR3 length: 16; clone size: NA; J gene: TRBJ2-2; D gene: TRBD2; CDR3 DNA: TGCGCCAGCAGCTTGCAACTAGCGGCGAACACCGGGGAGCTGTTTTTT; CDR3 protein: CASSLQLAANTGELFF
V gene: TRBV2; CDR3 length: 14; clone size: NA; J gene: TRBJ2-5; D gene: NA; CDR3 DNA: TGTGCCACCCTCCAGGGGCAAAACCAAGAGACCCAGTACTTC; CDR3 protein: CATLQGQNQETQYF
V gene: TRBV6-2/TRBV6-3; CDR3 length: 14; clone size: many; J gene: TRBJ2-1; D gene: NA; CDR3 DNA: TGTGCCAGCAGCGGCGGAACCACTGGGAATGAGCAGTTCTTC; CDR3 protein: CASSGGTTGNEQFF
V gene: TRBV20-1; CDR3 length: 11; clone size: few; J gene: TRBJ2-7; D gene: NA; CDR3 DNA: TGCAGTGCTAGAAGGGACGTTGAGCAGTACTTC; CDR3 protein: CSARRDVEQYF
V gene: TRBV6-6; CDR3 length: 14; clone size: NA; J gene: TRBJ1-4; D gene: NA; CDR3 DNA: TGTGCCAGCAGTTACGGGGGGGATCCTGAAAAACTGTTTTTT; CDR3 protein: CASSYGGDPEKLFF
V gene: TRBV5-5; CDR3 length: 14; clone size: few; J gene: TRBJ2-2; D gene: NA; CDR3 DNA: TGTGCCAGCAGCCCATACTCGAACACCGGGGAGCTGTTTTTT; CDR3 protein: CASSPYSNTGELFF
V gene: TRBV13; CDR3 length: 16; clone size: NA; J gene: TRBJ1-4; D gene: TRBD1; CDR3 DNA: TGTGCCAGCAGCGCCGGACAGGGAAGTATGAAGGAAAAACTGTTTTTT; CDR3 protein: CASSAGQGSMKEKLFF
V gene: TRBV30; CDR3 length: 15; clone size: NA; J gene: TRBJ1-5; D gene: NA; CDR3 DNA: TGTGCCTGGAGTGCACGGGCAGGGGGCAATCAGCCCCAGCATTTT; CDR3 protein: CAWSARAGGNQPQHF
V gene: TRBV27; CDR3 length: 18; clone size: few; J gene: TRBJ2-5; D gene: TRBD2; CDR3 DNA: TGTGCCAGCAGTCAAGGGACTAGCGGGAGGGCCCTCGGAGAGACCCAGTACTTC; CDR3 protein: CASSQGTSGRALGETQYF
V gene: TRBV2; CDR3 length: 16; clone size: NA; J gene: TRBJ2-5; D gene: NA; CDR3 DNA: TGTGCCAGCAGTGGGCGCCTGGGGACAAAAGAAGAGACCCAGTACTTC; CDR3 protein: CASSGRLGTKEETQYF
V gene: TRBV20-1; CDR3 length: 14; clone size: few; J gene: TRBJ2-7; D gene: NA; CDR3 DNA: TGCAGTACTGTGCCCCAGGGACTTCCCTACGAGCAGTACTTC; CDR3 protein: CSTVPQGLPYEQYF
V gene: TRBV5-1; CDR3 length: 14; clone size: NA; J gene: TRBJ1-4; D gene: NA; CDR3 DNA: TGCGCCAGCAGCTTGTCCCGGGGTCGGGGAAAACTGTTTTTT; CDR3 protein: CASSLSRGRGKLFF
V gene: TRBV15; CDR3 length: 13; clone size: many; J gene: TRBJ2-1; D gene: NA; CDR3 DNA: TGTGCCACCAGCAGAGATTTGGGTGTTGAGCAGTTCTTC; CDR3 protein: CATSRDLGVEQFF
V gene: TRBV20-1; CDR3 length: 15; clone size: NA; J gene: TRBJ2-1; D gene: NA; CDR3 DNA: TGCAGTGCTAGAAACCCGGGACTTGAAACCAATGAGCAGTTCTTC; CDR3 protein: CSARNPGLETNEQFF
V gene: TRBV18; CDR3 length: 15; clone size: NA; J gene: TRBJ2-7; D gene: TRBD1; CDR3 DNA: TGTGCCAGCTCATCCGGACAGGGGTACTCCTACGAGCAGTACTTC; CDR3 protein: CASSSGQGYSYEQYF
V gene: TRBV4-3; CDR3 length: 14; clone size: many; J gene: TRBJ2-3; D gene: NA; CDR3 DNA: TGCGCCAGCAGCCAACTGGGGGACACAGATACGCAGTATTTT; CDR3 protein: CASSQLGDTDTQYF
V gene: TRBV20-1; CDR3 length: 15; clone size: few; J gene: TRBJ1-2; D gene: NA; CDR3 DNA: TGCAGTGTTCCCGCCTCCCGACAGGAGCTGTATGGCTACACCTTC; CDR3 protein: CSVPASRQELYGYTF
V gene: TRBV3-1; CDR3 length: 15; clone size: NA; J gene: TRBJ2-3; D gene: TRBD2; CDR3 DNA: TGTGCCAGCAGCCAAGGTGGCGGGGGGGCAGCTACGCAGTATTTT; CDR3 protein: CASSQGGGGAATQYF
V gene: TRBV6-5; CDR3 length: 16; clone size: few; J gene: TRBJ2-1; D gene: NA; CDR3 DNA: TGTGCCAGCAGTTACGTCGGGCTAAAAGGATACAATGAGCAGTTCTTC; CDR3 protein: CASSYVGLKGYNEQFF
V gene: TRBV12-3/TRBV12-4; CDR3 length: 13; clone size: NA; J gene: TRBJ2-7; D gene: NA; CDR3 DNA: TGTACCAGCAGGCGGGCAGGGTCCCACGAGCAGTACTTC; CDR3 protein: CTSRRAGSHEQYF
V gene: TRBV28; CDR3 length: 12; clone size: few; J gene: TRBJ1-2; D gene: NA; CDR3 DNA: TGTGCCAGCACTGACAGCCTCTATGGCTACACCTTC; CDR3 protein: CASTDSLYGYTF
V gene: TRBV6-1; CDR3 length: 15; clone size: NA; J gene: TRBJ2-5; D gene: TRBD2; CDR3 DNA: TGTGCCAGCAGATCGGGACTAGTGGGGCGAGAGACCCAGTACTTC; CDR3 protein: CASRSGLVGRETQYF
V gene: TRBV20-1; CDR3 length: 13; clone size: NA; J gene: TRBJ2-7; D gene: TRBD2; CDR3 DNA: TGCAGTGCTAACCCGGGAGGGGCCTACGAGCAGTACTTC; CDR3 protein: CSANPGGAYEQYF
V gene: TRBV3-1; CDR3 length: 16; clone size: NA; J gene: TRBJ2-2; D gene: TRBD1; CDR3 DNA: TGTGCCAGCAGCCATCCCCAGGGGGCGAACACCGGGGAGCTGTTTTTT; CDR3 protein: CASSHPQGANTGELFF
V gene: TRBV20-1; CDR3 length: 11; clone size: few; J gene: TRBJ2-5; D gene: NA; CDR3 DNA: TGCAGTTCTCAAGGACCCCGTGAGCAGTACTTC; CDR3 protein: CSSQGPREQYF
V gene: TRBV20-1; CDR3 length: 12; clone size: NA; J gene: TRBJ2-7; D gene: TRBD1; CDR3 DNA: TGCAGTGCTGACAGGGGGAGGAACGAGCAGTACTTC; CDR3 protein: CSADRGRNEQYF
V gene: TRBV14; CDR3 length: 17; clone size: NA; J gene: TRBJ2-7; D gene: TRBD1; CDR3 DNA: TGTGCCAGCAGCCATCAAACCCCGGGACAGGGGGCTTACGAGCAGTACTTC; CDR3 protein: CASSHQTPGQGAYEQYF
V gene: TRBV7-2; CDR3 length: 16; clone size: NA; J gene: TRBJ2-7; D gene: NA; CDR3 DNA: TGTGCCAGCAGCTTAGATGCGGGGCTGGGGACGTACGAGCAGTACTTC; CDR3 protein: CASSLDAGLGTYEQYF
V gene: TRBV5-4; CDR3 length: 16; clone size: NA; J gene: TRBJ2-6; D gene: TRBD1; CDR3 DNA: TGTGCCAGCATGGGACAGGGGGCCCCTGGGGCCAACGTCCTGACTTTC; CDR3 protein: CASMGQGAPGANVLTF
V gene: TRBV7-9; CDR3 length: 13; clone size: NA; J gene: TRBJ1-5; D gene: NA; CDR3 DNA: TGTGCCAGCAGCTTACAGGGATATCAGCCCCAGCATTTT; CDR3 protein: CASSLQGYQPQHF
V gene: TRBV6-2/TRBV6-3; CDR3 length: 12; clone size: NA; J gene: TRBJ2-5; D gene: TRBD1; CDR3 DNA: TGTGCCAGCAACAGGGGAAACAATGAGCAGTACTTC; CDR3 protein: CASNRGNNEQYF
V gene: TRBV29-1; CDR3 length: 13; clone size: NA; J gene: TRBJ2-7; D gene: TRBD1; CDR3 DNA: TGCACCTCCTCAGGACAGGGTAACAATGAGCAGTACTTC; CDR3 protein: CTSSGQGNNEQYF
V gene: TRBV5-6; CDR3 length: 14; clone size: NA; J gene: TRBJ1-2; D gene: NA; CDR3 DNA: TGTGCCAGCAGCTTCGCCGGTATGGACTATGGCTACACCTTC; CDR3 protein: CASSFAGMDYGYTF
V gene: TRBV7-2; CDR3 length: 15; clone size: many; J gene: TRBJ2-7; D gene: TRBD2; CDR3 DNA: TGTGCCAGCAGCTTATCGATAGCGGGAGTGGGCGAGCAGTACTTC; CDR3 protein: CASSLSIAGVGEQYF
V gene: TRBV7-2; CDR3 length: 15; clone size: NA; J gene: TRBJ2-5; D gene: NA; CDR3 DNA: TGTGCCAGCAGGTTTGGGATGTCCCACCAAGAGACCCAGTACTTC; CDR3 protein: CASRFGMSHQETQYF
V gene: TRBV12-3/TRBV12-4; CDR3 length: 13; clone size: NA; J gene: TRBJ2-1; D gene: TRBD2; CDR3 DNA: TGTGCCAGCAGGCGGGGGGCAAACAATGAGCAGTTCTTC; CDR3 protein: CASRRGANNEQFF
V gene: TRBV5-1; CDR3 length: 15; clone size: NA; J gene: TRBJ1-1; D gene: TRBD1; CDR3 DNA: TGCGCCAGCAGCTCAGGACAGGGGCTAAACACTGAAGCTTTCTTT; CDR3 protein: CASSSGQGLNTEAFF
V gene: TRBV24-1; CDR3 length: 17; clone size: NA; J gene: TRBJ2-5; D gene: NA; CDR3 DNA: TGTGCCACCAGTGACTCAGGGGGTAGCGGTCGGTTCGAGACCCAGTACTTC; CDR3 protein: CATSDSGGSGRFETQYF
V gene: TRBV7-9; CDR3 length: 15; clone size: NA; J gene: TRBJ2-7; D gene: TRBD2; CDR3 DNA: TGTGCCAGCAGCTTAGCTAGCGGGAGTGCCTACGAGCAGTACTTC; CDR3 protein: CASSLASGSAYEQYF
V gene: TRBV25-1; CDR3 length: 13; clone size: few; J gene: TRBJ1-1; D gene: NA; CDR3 DNA: TGTGCCAGCAGTGAAGTGGGGAAGGGCGAAGCTTTCTTT; CDR3 protein: CASSEVGKGEAFF
V gene: TRBV20-1; CDR3 length: 17; clone size: few; J gene: TRBJ2-3; D gene: TRBD2; CDR3 DNA: TGCAGTGCTAGAGATCGACTAGCGGGAGATCGGGCAGATACGCAGTATTTT; CDR3 protein: CSARDRLAGDRADTQYF
V gene: TRBV7-2; CDR3 length: 15; clone size: NA; J gene: TRBJ2-1; D gene: NA; CDR3 DNA: TGTGCCAGCAGCCTTAGGAGGGGGCTGTTCAGTGAGCAGTTCTTC; CDR3 protein: CASSLRRGLFSEQFF
V gene: TRBV28; CDR3 length: 14; clone size: NA; J gene: TRBJ2-3; D gene: NA; CDR3 DNA: TGTGCCAGCAGTCCTTCAGGGTGGACAGATACGCAGTATTTT; CDR3 protein: CASSPSGWTDTQYF
V gene: TRBV6-5; CDR3 length: 15; clone size: NA; J gene: TRBJ2-7; D gene: TRBD2; CDR3 DNA: TGTGCCAGCAGAAAGGACGGGAGGGCCCACAATGAGCAGTACTTC; CDR3 protein: CASRKDGRAHNEQYF
V gene: TRBV14; CDR3 length: 15; clone size: NA; J gene: TRBJ2-5; D gene: NA; CDR3 DNA: TGTGCCAGCAGCCAAGTAGGGTACAGCCAAGAGACCCAGTACTTC; CDR3 protein: CASSQVGYSQETQYF
V gene: TRBV5-1; CDR3 length: 15; clone size: many; J gene: TRBJ2-5; D gene: NA; CDR3 DNA: TGCGCCAGCAGCTTGAGCGGGACAAGACAAGAGACCCAGTACTTC; CDR3 protein: CASSLSGTRQETQYF
V gene: TRBV7-2; CDR3 length: 11; clone size: NA; J gene: TRBJ2-5; D gene: NA; CDR3 DNA: TGTGCCAGCAGCTTACCGCGGCCCCAGTACTTC; CDR3 protein: CASSLPRPQYF